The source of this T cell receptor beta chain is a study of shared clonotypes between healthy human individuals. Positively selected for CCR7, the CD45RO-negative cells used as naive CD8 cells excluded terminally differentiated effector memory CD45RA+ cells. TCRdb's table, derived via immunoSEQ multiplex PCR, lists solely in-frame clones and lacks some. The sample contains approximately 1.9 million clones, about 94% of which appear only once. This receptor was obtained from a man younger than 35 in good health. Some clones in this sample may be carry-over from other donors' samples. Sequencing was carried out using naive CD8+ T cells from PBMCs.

CDR3 nucleotides: TGTGCCAGCAGAGACGGTTTTACCGAATCTGGAGCTTTCTTT. The encoded protein is CASRDGFTESGAFF. V gene TRBV2 combines with J gene TRBJ1-1; D remains ambiguous. Trimming stripped 6 bases from V and 10 bases from J, with 21 bases between. Germline values: CDR1 SNHLY, CDR2 FYNNEI. The CDR3 runs 14 residues.